The 23 T cell receptor beta chains listed next were all sequenced from one sample in a study of blood T cell repertoires in COVID-19. Using immunoSEQ multiplex PCR, the repertoire was profiled, and TCRdb retains in-frame clones only, with some absent. This table holds some 38,000 clones, around 90% found once. Sequencing was performed on peripheral blood. The receptor source for this set is a woman in her twenties or thirties in a cohort sampled during active COVID-19.

The V call is TRBV28, the J call TRBJ2-3, with 7 bases aligning to TRBD1. The CDR3 runs 17 residues. Germline V gene data show CDR1 as MDHEN and CDR2 as SYDVKM. The junction had 12 bases not matched to a gene; V was cut back by 6 bases and J by 0 bases. For the CDR3, the DNA is TGTGCCAGCAGCCTAACAGACAGGGCAGCTAGCACAGATACGCAGTATTTT. Translating it yields CASSLTDRAASTDTQYF.

This chain uses TRBV5-4 with TRBJ2-7, with TRBD1 identical over 11 bases. Germline CDR1 reads SGHNT; CDR2 reads YYREEE (reference sequence). CDR3 length: 14 residues. J was trimmed by 4 bases and V by 4 bases; bases with no gene match: 4. The CDR3 region has the DNA TGTGCCAGCAGCCCCGGGACAGGGGGGTACGAGCAGTACTTC. This gives the protein CASSPGTGGYEQYF.

The genes are TRBV6-1 and TRBJ2-1, with 8 bases fitting TRBD2. The CDR3 totals 15 residues. Germline loops: CDR1 MNHNS, CDR2 SASEGT. After removal of 3 bases from V and 7 bases from J, the junction contained 8 bases not matched to a gene. The CDR3 DNA sequence: TGTGCCAGCAGTGACCCCAGCGGGAGAGGTAATGAGCAGTTCTTC. It yields the protein CASSDPSGRGNEQFF.

This clone was seen a single time. This chain joins TRBV7-8 and TRBJ1-2; no firm D call. CDR1 and CDR2 from the germline V gene are SGHVS and FQNEAQ. The CDR3 loop spans 13 amino acids. The V gene lost 5 bases and the J gene lost 0 bases, with 7 bases spanning the gap. For the CDR3, the DNA is TGTGCCAGCAGCCCGGACTCTAACTATGGCTACACCTTC. Residues: CASSPDSNYGYTF. Drawing the rest from reference TRBV7-8 and TRBJ1-2, the complete variable domain is GAGVSQSPRYKVAKRGQDVALRCDPISGHVSLFWYQQALGQGPEFLTYFQNEAQLDKSGLPSDRFFAERPEGSVSTLKIQRTQQEDSAVYLCASSPDSNYGYTFGSGTRLTVV.

DNA for the CDR3: TGTGCCAGCAGTCCCCAGTCCGGGGTACCCTACGAGCAGTACTTC. Protein product: CASSPQSGVPYEQYF. The chain combines TRBV11-3 with TRBJ2-7; tentatively, D is TRBD2 (5 bases). The CDR3 consists of 15 residues. The V and J ends lost 6 bases and 2 bases respectively, with 17 bases between them. CDR1 is SGHNT, CDR2 YENEEA, per germline.

The V gene is TRBV5-1, the J gene TRBJ2-6, with a tentative D call TRBD1 (6 bases). CDR3 size: 18 residues. The V gene's germline CDR1 is SGHRS and CDR2 YFSETQ. V lost 3 bases, J lost 0 bases, and 16 bases lay in between. This CDR3 reads CASSYSGQISSGANVLTF. The CDR3 DNA reads TGCGCCAGCAGCTACTCGGGACAAATTTCCTCTGGGGCCAACGTCCTGACTTTC.

The chain links TRBV6-5 to TRBJ1-6, with D tentatively TRBD1 (6 bases). The ends were cut back, 2 bases at V and 7 bases at J, with 15 bases in the middle. Per the germline V gene, CDR1 is MNHEY and CDR2 is SVGAGI. CDR3 length: 16 amino acids. The CDR3: CASSYTLGGLNSPLHF. Here the CDR3 DNA reads TGTGCCAGCAGTTACACCCTCGGGGGGCTGAATTCACCCCTCCACTTT.

This CDR3 is CASSPYSTGGEAFF. CDR3 sequence (DNA): TGTGCCAGCAGCCCCTATTCGACAGGCGGGGAAGCTTTCTTT. This rearrangement joins TRBV14 to TRBJ1-1; TRBD1 is a possible D gene (6 bases). The germline V gene encodes CDR1 SGHDN and CDR2 FVKESK. Trimming took off 4 bases at V and 8 bases at J, with 17 bases between the two ends. The CDR3 runs 14 residues.

The chain is built from TRBV12-5 and TRBJ2-7; 13 bases align to TRBD2. V shed 1 base, J shed 4 bases, and the junction held 1 base outside the gene matches. Germline CDR1 reads LGHNT; CDR2 reads FRNRAP. The CDR3 covers 15 residues. CDR3: CASGLGTSGSYEQYF. CDR3 in DNA: TGTGCTAGTGGTTTGGGGACTAGCGGGAGTTACGAGCAGTACTTC.

This clone appeared a single time. The chain carries TRBV2 and TRBJ1-5; 9 nucleotides align to TRBD1. CDR3 length equals 13 residues. CDR1 SNHLY and CDR2 FYNNEI come from the germline V gene. The V gene end was trimmed by 8 bases and the J gene end by 7 bases; junction bases not matched to a gene: 6. DNA for the CDR3: TGTGCCAGCGGGGGAGACAGGGGGCAGCCCCAGCATTTT. It specifies CASGGDRGQPQHF.

The chain carries TRBV10-1 and TRBJ2-3; 12 nucleotides agree with TRBD2. CDR1 is WNHNN, CDR2 SYGVQD, per germline (reference sequence). V gave up 5 bases and J gave up 0 bases; unmatched junction bases: 3. The CDR3 extends over 16 amino acids. The CDR3 region has the DNA TGCGCCAGCAGTAAGGGACTAGCGGGTAGCACAGATACGCAGTATTTT. Translated: CASSKGLAGSTDTQYF.

This chain links TRBV20-1 with TRBJ2-5; D perhaps matches TRBD2 (5 bases). Germline-derived CDR1 and CDR2 are DFQATT and SNEGSKA (reference sequence). V dropped 0 bases and J dropped 7 bases, with 6 bases sitting between them. This CDR3 spans 11 amino acids. Here the CDR3 reads CSARDGRTQYF. The CDR3 nucleotides read TGCAGTGCTAGAGATGGGAGGACCCAGTACTTC.

In this sample, this clone turned up a few times. The chain is built from TRBV2 and TRBJ2-1; D ambiguous. Germline CDR1 and CDR2: SNHLY and FYNNEI. The V end lost 9 bases, the J end lost 5 bases, and 5 bases lay between the germline ends. The CDR3 covers 10 residues. As DNA, the CDR3 is TGTGCCAGTTGCGACAATGAGCAGTTCTTC. Protein: CASCDNEQFF.

The rearrangement uses TRBV10-1 and TRBJ2-3; D remains ambiguous. V was trimmed by 4 bases and J by 4 bases, leaving 9 bases between them. Germline lookup yields CDR1 WNHNN and CDR2 SYGVQD (reference sequence). The length of the CDR3 is 13 residues. CDR3 DNA sequence: TGCGCCAGCAGTGCCGGGTACGCAGATACGCAGTATTTT. This translates into CASSAGYADTQYF.

This chain connects TRBV18 to TRBJ2-1; 12 bases are a match to TRBD2. In germline, CDR1 is KGHSH, CDR2 LQKENI. Trimming at V came to 3 bases and at J to 6 bases, leaving 3 bases not matched to a gene. The CDR3 has 15 residues. CDR3 nucleotides: TGTGCCAGCTCACCTGGACTAGCGGGAAGCAATGAGCAGTTCTTC. Its protein is CASSPGLAGSNEQFF.

The chain uses TRBV14 and TRBJ2-3; no firm D call. The CDR3 consists of 15 residues. Trimming removed 0 bases at V and 4 bases at J, with 11 bases between. Germline CDR1 is SGHDN and CDR2 is FVKESK. In DNA, the CDR3 is TGTGCCAGCAGCCAAGAGAACTTTCTCCCAGATACGCAGTATTTT. Its protein is CASSQENFLPDTQYF.

V gene TRBV6-1 combines with J gene TRBJ2-7; D perhaps matches TRBD2 (5 bases). V was cut by 1 base and J by 1 base, with 5 bases left in between. This CDR3 has 13 residues. Germline CDR1 MNHNS, CDR2 SASEGT. The CDR3 sequence is CASSEGRSYEQYF. CDR3 DNA: TGTGCCAGCAGTGAAGGGAGGTCCTACGAGCAGTACTTC.

V usage is TRBV18 and J usage is TRBJ2-2; 10 bases agree with TRBD2. The J segment lost 3 bases and the V segment lost 3 bases, leaving 7 bases of the junction unmatched. This CDR3 spans 17 amino acids. Germline CDR1 and CDR2: KGHSH and LQKENI. The CDR3 protein is CASSPNGLAVYTGELFF. CDR3 DNA: TGTGCCAGCTCACCCAATGGACTAGCGGTTTACACCGGGGAGCTGTTTTTT. Complete variable domain (other parts from reference TRBV18 and TRBJ2-2): NAGVMQNPRHLVRRRGQEARLRCSPMKGHSHVYWYRQLPEEGLKFMVYLQKENIIDESGMPKERFSAEFPKEGPSILRIQQVVRGDSAAYFCASSPNGLAVYTGELFFGEGSRLTVL.

V usage is TRBV18 and J usage is TRBJ2-4; 9 bases line up with TRBD1. The CDR3 consists of 18 residues. Per the germline V gene, CDR1 is KGHSH and CDR2 is LQKENI. The ends lost 3 bases at V and 0 bases at J; junction bases unmatched: 9. For the CDR3, the DNA is TGTGCCAGCTCACCTAGCTGGGACAGGGATCTAGCCAAAAACATTCAGTACTTC. Its protein is CASSPSWDRDLAKNIQYF.

This clone appeared a single time. The rearrangement links TRBV5-1 to TRBJ2-5; 8 bases are shared with TRBD1. This CDR3 comprises 14 residues. Trimming removed 0 bases from V and 5 bases from J; junction bases left unmatched: 3. Germline-derived CDR1 and CDR2 are SGHRS and YFSETQ. This CDR3 reads CASSLVTGVETQYF. The CDR3, as DNA: TGCGCCAGCAGCTTGGTGACAGGGGTGGAGACCCAGTACTTC.

The V and J genes are TRBV4-3 and TRBJ2-7, with 10 bases that match TRBD2. Germline CDR1 LGHNA, CDR2 YSLEER. The V segment lost 0 bases and the J segment 4 bases; nucleotides outside the gene matches: 9. The length of the CDR3 is 17 residues. CDR3 amino acids: CASSQDLLAGEAYEQYF. CDR3 bases: TGCGCCAGCAGCCAAGATCTCCTAGCGGGAGAGGCGTACGAGCAGTACTTC.

The chain links TRBV6-5 to TRBJ1-1; 9 bases line up with TRBD1. V trimming: 5 bases; J trimming: 1 base; junction bases outside the gene matches: 5. The CDR3 has 15 amino acids. Germline CDR1 MNHEY, CDR2 SVGAGI. The DNA for the CDR3 is TGTGCCAGCAGTAAACAGGGGGCTTGGAACACTGAAGCTTTCTTT. Translating it yields CASSKQGAWNTEAFF.

The chain has TRBV7-9 and TRBJ2-7, with TRBD2 identical over 7 bases. J was trimmed by 4 bases and V by 5 bases; bases with no gene match: 8. The germline gives CDR1 SEHNR, CDR2 FQNEAQ (reference sequence). The CDR3 contains 14 residues. CDR3 sequence reads: CASSRKGGGYEQYF. The CDR3 DNA sequence: TGTGCCAGCAGCCGCAAGGGCGGGGGTTACGAGCAGTACTTC.